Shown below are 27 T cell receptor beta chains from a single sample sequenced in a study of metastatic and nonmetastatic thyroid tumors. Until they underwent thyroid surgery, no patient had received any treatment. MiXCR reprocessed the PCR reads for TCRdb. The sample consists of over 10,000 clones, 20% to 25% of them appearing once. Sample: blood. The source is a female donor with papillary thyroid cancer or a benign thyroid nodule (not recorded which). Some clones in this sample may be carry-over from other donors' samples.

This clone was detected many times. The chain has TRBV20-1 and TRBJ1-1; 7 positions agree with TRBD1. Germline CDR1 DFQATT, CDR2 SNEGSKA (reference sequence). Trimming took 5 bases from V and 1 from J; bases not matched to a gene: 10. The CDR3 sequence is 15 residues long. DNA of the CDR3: TGCAGTGCTTACTTCGCCGGGACAGAGAACACTGAAGCTTTCTTT. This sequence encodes CSAYFAGTENTEAFF.

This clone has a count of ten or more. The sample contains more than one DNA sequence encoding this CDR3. Here the CDR3 DNA reads TGCAGTGCCCCCGACTTGAGCTCTGGAAACACCATATATTTT. Its protein is CSAPDLSSGNTIYF. The chain joins TRBV20-1 to TRBJ1-3; D gene ambiguous. The CDR3 is 14 residues long. V was pared by 6 bases and J by 0 bases, with 12 bases between. In germline, CDR1 is DFQATT, CDR2 SNEGSKA (reference sequence).

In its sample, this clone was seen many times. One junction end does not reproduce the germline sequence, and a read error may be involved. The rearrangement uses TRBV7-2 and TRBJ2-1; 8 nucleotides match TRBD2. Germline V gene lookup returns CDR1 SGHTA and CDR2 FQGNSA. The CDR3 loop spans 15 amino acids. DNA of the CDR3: TGTGCCAGCAGCTTAGTGGGACTAGGGTACAGTGAGCAGTTCTTC. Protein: CASSLVGLGYSEQFF.

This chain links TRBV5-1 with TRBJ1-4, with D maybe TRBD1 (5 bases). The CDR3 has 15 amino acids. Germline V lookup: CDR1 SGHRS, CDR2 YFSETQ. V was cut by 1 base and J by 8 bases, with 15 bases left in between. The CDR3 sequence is CASSLNTGVGEKLFF. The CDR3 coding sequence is TGCGCCAGCAGCTTGAATACAGGTGTCGGGGAAAAACTGTTTTTT.

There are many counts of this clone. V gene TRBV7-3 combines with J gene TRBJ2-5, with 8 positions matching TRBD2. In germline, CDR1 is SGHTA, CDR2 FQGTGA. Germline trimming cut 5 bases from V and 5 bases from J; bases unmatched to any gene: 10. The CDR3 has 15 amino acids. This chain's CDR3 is CASSRSGGPTETQYF. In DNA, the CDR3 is TGTGCCAGCAGCCGCAGCGGGGGTCCAACGGAGACCCAGTACTTC.

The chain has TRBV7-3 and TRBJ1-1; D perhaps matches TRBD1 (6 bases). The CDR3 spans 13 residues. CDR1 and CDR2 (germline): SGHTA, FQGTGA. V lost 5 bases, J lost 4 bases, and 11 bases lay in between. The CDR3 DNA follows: TGTGCCAGCAGCCCGCAAGGGGGCACTGAAGCTTTCTTT. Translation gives CASSPQGGTEAFF.

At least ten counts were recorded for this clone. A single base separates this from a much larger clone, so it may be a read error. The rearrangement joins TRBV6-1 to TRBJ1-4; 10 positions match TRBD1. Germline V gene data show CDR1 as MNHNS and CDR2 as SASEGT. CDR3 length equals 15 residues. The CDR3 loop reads CASSSPGTGVEKLSF. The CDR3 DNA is TGTGCCAGCAGCTCGCCCGGGACAGGGGTTGAAAAACTGTCTTTT.

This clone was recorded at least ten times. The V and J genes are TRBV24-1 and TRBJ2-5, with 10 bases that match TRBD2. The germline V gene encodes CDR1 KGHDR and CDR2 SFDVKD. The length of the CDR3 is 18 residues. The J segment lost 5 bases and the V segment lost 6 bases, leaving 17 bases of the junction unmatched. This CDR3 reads CATSIGPSGSGLSETQYF. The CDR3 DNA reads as TGTGCCACCAGTATTGGGCCTAGCGGGAGTGGGTTGAGTGAGACCCAGTACTTC.

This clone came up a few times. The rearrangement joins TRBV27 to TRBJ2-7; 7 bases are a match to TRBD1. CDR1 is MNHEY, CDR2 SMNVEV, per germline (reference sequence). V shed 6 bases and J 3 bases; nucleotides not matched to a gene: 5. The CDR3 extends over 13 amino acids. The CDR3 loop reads CASSLGDSYEQYF. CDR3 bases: TGTGCCAGCAGCCTAGGGGACAGCTACGAGCAGTACTTC.

CDR3 amino acids: CASSLVSLGQGANEQYF. In DNA, the CDR3 is TGTGCCAGCAGCTTAGTTTCTCTCGGACAGGGGGCCAACGAGCAGTACTTC. The chain recombines TRBV7-6 with TRBJ2-7; the match to TRBD1 covers 11 bases. The CDR3 is 17 residues long. V was clipped by 1 base and J by 5 bases; unmatched bases: 10. CDR1 and CDR2 from the germline V gene are SGHVS and FNYEAQ.

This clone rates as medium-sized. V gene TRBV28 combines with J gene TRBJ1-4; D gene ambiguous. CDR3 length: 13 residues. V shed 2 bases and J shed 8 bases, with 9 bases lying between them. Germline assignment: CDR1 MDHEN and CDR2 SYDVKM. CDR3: CASSLQAFEKLFF. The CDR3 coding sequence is TGTGCCAGCAGTTTACAGGCCTTCGAAAAACTGTTTTTT. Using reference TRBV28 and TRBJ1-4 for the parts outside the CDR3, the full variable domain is DVKVTQSSRYLVKRTGEKVFLECVQDMDHENMFWYRQDPGLGLRLIYFSYDVKMKEKGDIPEGYSVSREKKERFSLILESASTNQTSMYLCASSLQAFEKLFFGSGTQLSVL.

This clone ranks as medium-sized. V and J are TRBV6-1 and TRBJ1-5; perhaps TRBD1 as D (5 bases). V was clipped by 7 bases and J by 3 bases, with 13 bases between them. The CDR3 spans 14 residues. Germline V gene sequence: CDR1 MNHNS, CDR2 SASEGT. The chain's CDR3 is CASIDGGNNQPQHF. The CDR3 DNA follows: TGTGCCAGCATTGACGGGGGGAACAATCAGCCCCAGCATTTT.

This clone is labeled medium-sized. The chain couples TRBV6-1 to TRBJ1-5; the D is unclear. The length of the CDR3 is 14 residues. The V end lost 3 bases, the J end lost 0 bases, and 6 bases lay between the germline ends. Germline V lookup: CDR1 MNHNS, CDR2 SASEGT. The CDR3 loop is CASSEAYSNQPQHF. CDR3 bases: TGTGCCAGCAGTGAGGCGTATAGCAATCAGCCCCAGCATTTT.

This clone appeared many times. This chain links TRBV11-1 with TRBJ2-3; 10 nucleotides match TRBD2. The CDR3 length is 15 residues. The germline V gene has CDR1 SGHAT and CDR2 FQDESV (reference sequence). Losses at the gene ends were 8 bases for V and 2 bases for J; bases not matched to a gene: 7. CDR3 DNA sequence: TGTGCCAGCTCCATAGCGGGAGGTCACACAGATACGCAGTATTTT. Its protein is CASSIAGGHTDTQYF.

CDR3 sequence: CSARDLDTQYF. For the CDR3, the DNA is TGCAGTGCTAGAGATCTGGATACGCAGTATTTT. The chain couples TRBV20-1 to TRBJ2-3; D is uncertain. The germline CDR1 and CDR2 sequences are DFQATT and SNEGSKA (reference sequence). V lost 0 bases to trimming and J lost 6 bases, with 4 bases between them. CDR3 length equals 11 residues.

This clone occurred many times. CDR3 nucleotides: TGTGCCTGGAGTGTACGCGGGACAAAAGCCTCACCCCTCCACTTT. Translated, it gives CAWSVRGTKASPLHF. The chain employs TRBV30 and TRBJ1-6; possibly TRBD1 for D (6 bases). Germline lookup yields CDR1 GTSNPN and CDR2 SVGIG (reference sequence). V was trimmed by 0 bases and J by 10 bases, leaving 16 bases between them. This CDR3 is built from 15 residues.

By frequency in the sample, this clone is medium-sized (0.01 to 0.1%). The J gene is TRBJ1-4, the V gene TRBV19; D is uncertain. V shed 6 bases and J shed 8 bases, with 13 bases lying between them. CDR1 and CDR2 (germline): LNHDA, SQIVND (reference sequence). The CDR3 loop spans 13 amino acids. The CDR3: CASRVEGGEKLFF. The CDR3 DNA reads TGTGCCAGTAGGGTGGAGGGTGGAGAAAAACTGTTTTTT.

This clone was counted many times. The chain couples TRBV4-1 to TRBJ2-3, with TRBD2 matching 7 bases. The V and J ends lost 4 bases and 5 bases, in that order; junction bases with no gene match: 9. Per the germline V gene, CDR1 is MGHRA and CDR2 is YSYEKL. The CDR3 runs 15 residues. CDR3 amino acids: CASSRSGNRGDTQYF. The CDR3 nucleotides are TGCGCCAGCAGCCGGAGCGGGAATAGGGGAGATACGCAGTATTTT.

The CDR3 sequence: CASSVLDRDDEQYF. The CDR3 nucleotides are TGTGCCAGCAGTGTCTTGGACAGGGATGACGAGCAGTACTTC. The rearrangement uses TRBV6-1 and TRBJ2-7; the match to TRBD1 covers 8 bases. CDR3 length: 14 amino acids. Looked up from germline, CDR1 is MNHNS and CDR2 is SASEGT. The ends lost 4 bases at V and 5 bases at J; junction bases unmatched: 7.

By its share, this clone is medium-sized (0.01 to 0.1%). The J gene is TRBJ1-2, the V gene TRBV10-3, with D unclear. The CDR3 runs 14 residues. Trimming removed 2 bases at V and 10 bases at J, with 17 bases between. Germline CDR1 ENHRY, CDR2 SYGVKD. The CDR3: CAISENLGTQNYTF. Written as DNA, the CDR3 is TGTGCCATCAGTGAGAATCTTGGAACCCAAAACTACACCTTC.

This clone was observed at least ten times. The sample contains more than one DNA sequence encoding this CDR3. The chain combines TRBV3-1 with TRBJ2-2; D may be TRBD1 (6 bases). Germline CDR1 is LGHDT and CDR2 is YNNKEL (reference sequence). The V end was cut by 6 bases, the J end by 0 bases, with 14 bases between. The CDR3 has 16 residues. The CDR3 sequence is CASRVDRGPNTGELFF. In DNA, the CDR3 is TGTGCCAGCAGGGTGGACAGAGGCCCGAACACCGGGGAGCTGTTTTTT.

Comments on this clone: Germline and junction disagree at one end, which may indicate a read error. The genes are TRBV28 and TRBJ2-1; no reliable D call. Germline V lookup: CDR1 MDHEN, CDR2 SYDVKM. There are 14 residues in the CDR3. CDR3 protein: CASTPPISHNEQFF. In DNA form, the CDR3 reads TGTGCCAGCACCCCTCCCATCTCCCACAATGAGCAGTTCTTC. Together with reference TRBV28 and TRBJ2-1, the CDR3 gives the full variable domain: DVKVTQSSRYLVKRTGEKVFLECVQDMDHENMFWYRQDPGLGLRLIYFSYDVKMKEKGDIPEGYSVSREKKERFSLILESASTNQTSMYLCASTPPISHNEQFFGPGTRLTVL.

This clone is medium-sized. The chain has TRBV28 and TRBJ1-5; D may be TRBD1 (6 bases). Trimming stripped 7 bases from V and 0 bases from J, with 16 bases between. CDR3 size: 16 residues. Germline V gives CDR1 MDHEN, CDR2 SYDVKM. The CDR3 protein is CASTPGGLYSNQPQHF. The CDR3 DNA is TGTGCCAGCACCCCCGGGGGGCTGTATAGCAATCAGCCCCAGCATTTT.

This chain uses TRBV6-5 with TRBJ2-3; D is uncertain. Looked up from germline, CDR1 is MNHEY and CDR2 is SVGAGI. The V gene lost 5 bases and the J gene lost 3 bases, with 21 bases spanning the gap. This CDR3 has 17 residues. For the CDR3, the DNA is TGTGCCAGCAGTCCGACCGGCAGTTGGCTTCTGACAGATACGCAGTATTTT. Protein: CASSPTGSWLLTDTQYF.

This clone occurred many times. The CDR3 nucleotides are TGTGCCAGCAGCTTGGACCCAGGGGGGTCAGATACGCAGTATTTT. Protein sequence: CASSLDPGGSDTQYF. V gene TRBV5-6 combines with J gene TRBJ2-3; tentative D call: TRBD1 (7 bases). Per germline, CDR1 SGHDT and CDR2 YYEEEE. CDR3 length equals 15 residues. V lost 0 bases to trimming and J lost 4 bases, with 12 bases between them.

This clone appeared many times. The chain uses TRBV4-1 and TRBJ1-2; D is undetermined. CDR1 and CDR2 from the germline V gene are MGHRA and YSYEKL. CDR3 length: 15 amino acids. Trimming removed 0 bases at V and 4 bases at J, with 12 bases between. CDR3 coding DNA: TGCGCCAGCAGCCAAGATTATCCACGGGGCTATGGCTACACCTTC. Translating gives CASSQDYPRGYGYTF.

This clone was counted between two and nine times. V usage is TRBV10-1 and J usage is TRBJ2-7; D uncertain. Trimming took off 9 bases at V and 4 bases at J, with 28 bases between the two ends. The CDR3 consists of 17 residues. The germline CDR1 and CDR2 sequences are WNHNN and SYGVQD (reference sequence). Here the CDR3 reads CARKARYGFQIMYEQYV. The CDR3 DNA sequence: TGCGCCAGGAAAGCCAGGTACGGATTCCAGATTATGTACGAGCAGTACGTC.